These 20 T cell receptor beta chains originate from one sample sequenced in a study of blood T cell repertoires in COVID-19 (TCRdb year 2020). Library creation used the immunoSEQ multiplex PCR assay. Held by TCRdb, this immuneACCESS table contains in-frame sequences only and omits some clones. Under half of the omission traces to an unresolved V gene where checked; the cause of the rest is unknown. This sample gives about 190,000 clones in total; approximately 84% of them show up just once. Of the sample, under 4% is held by the ten largest clones. Sequencing input: PBMCs or T cells enriched from blood (not recorded which). The source is a woman in her 30s who had recovered from COVID-19.

This chain uses TRBV28 with TRBJ2-1; 13 nucleotides match TRBD2. The junction had 8 bases not matched to a gene; V was cut back by 9 bases and J by 6 bases. Germline V gene sequence: CDR1 MDHEN, CDR2 SYDVKM. CDR3 length: 15 residues. For the CDR3, the DNA is TGTGCCAGTCGACTAGCGGGAGGCTTAGGCAATGAGCAGTTCTTC. This gives the protein CASRLAGGLGNEQFF.

The V gene is TRBV28, the J gene TRBJ1-1; no clear D gene. V was pared by 6 bases and J by 0 bases, with 8 bases between. Germline loops: CDR1 MDHEN, CDR2 SYDVKM. CDR3 size: 13 residues. The CDR3 region is CASRTHMNTEAFF. Here the CDR3 DNA reads TGTGCCAGCAGGACTCACATGAACACTGAAGCTTTCTTT.

The chain recombines TRBV18 with TRBJ1-6; 7 positions agree with TRBD1. V shed 6 bases, J shed 5 bases, and the junction held 4 bases outside the gene matches. The CDR3 runs to 14 residues. Germline assignment: CDR1 KGHSH and CDR2 LQKENI. The CDR3 DNA sequence: TGTGCCAGCTCCCCCGGGACAGATAATTCACCCCTCCACTTT. Residues: CASSPGTDNSPLHF.

The rearrangement links TRBV6-4 to TRBJ1-2, with no clear D. The V end lost 0 bases, the J end lost 8 bases, and 16 bases lay between the germline ends. The germline V gene encodes CDR1 MRHNA and CDR2 SNTAGT. The CDR3 has 15 residues. The CDR3 spells CASSDSIRGSGGYTF. The CDR3 DNA reads TGTGCCAGCAGTGACTCGATTCGGGGTTCGGGAGGCTACACCTTC.

V is TRBV11-2 and J is TRBJ2-3, with 8 nucleotides matching TRBD2. The CDR3 is 13 amino acids. V gave up 4 bases and J gave up 6 bases; unmatched junction bases: 3. Looked up from germline, CDR1 is SGHAT and CDR2 is FQNNGV. This chain's CDR3 is CASSSPGGDTQYF. In DNA, the CDR3 is TGTGCCAGCAGCTCCCCGGGGGGGGATACGCAGTATTTT.

The V call is TRBV5-6, the J call TRBJ2-3; TRBD1 might be the D (5 bases). The germline gives CDR1 SGHDT, CDR2 YYEEEE. The CDR3 covers 13 residues. With 2 bases removed from V and 6 bases from J, the gap between germline ends came to 10 bases. The CDR3 region has the DNA TGTGCCAGCAGCTTAAAGGGGCCTGATACGCAGTATTTT. Protein: CASSLKGPDTQYF.

With respect to this clone: Sequence at one end of the junction differs from germline and may be a read error. The chain couples TRBV6-5 to TRBJ1-1, with unresolved D. Germline V gene lookup returns CDR1 MNHEY and CDR2 SVGAGI. The CDR3 extends over 11 amino acids. CDR3 sequence reads: CASSAGSFFVF. The DNA for the CDR3 is TGTGCCAGCAGCGCAGGCAGTTTCTTCGTCTTT.

The rearrangement links TRBV9 to TRBJ2-1; a possible D gene is TRBD2 (6 bases). V shed 0 bases and J shed 4 bases, with 11 bases lying between them. The CDR3 extends over 15 amino acids. Germline values: CDR1 SGDLS, CDR2 YYNGEE. This CDR3 is CASSVDGGGYNEQFF. For the CDR3, the DNA is TGTGCCAGCAGCGTAGACGGGGGAGGATACAATGAGCAGTTCTTC.

The V and J genes are TRBV5-4 and TRBJ2-6; 7 bases line up with TRBD1. Germline lookup yields CDR1 SGHNT and CDR2 YYREEE (reference sequence). V dropped 1 base and J dropped 2; count of bases not matched to a gene: 3. This CDR3 is built from 16 residues. This chain's CDR3 is CASSLSQGAGANVLTF. DNA of the CDR3: TGTGCCAGCAGCTTGTCCCAGGGGGCTGGGGCCAACGTCCTGACTTTC. Combining the CDR3 with reference TRBV5-4 and TRBJ2-6 gives the whole variable domain ETGVTQSPTHLIKTRGQQVTLRCSSQSGHNTVSWYQQALGQGPQFIFQYYREEENGRGNFPPRFSGLQFPNYSSELNVNALELDDSALYLCASSLSQGAGANVLTFGAGSRLTVL.

This clone was detected a few times. The chain employs TRBV6-5 and TRBJ2-2; D is unclear. The CDR3 is made up of 16 amino acids. The ends were cut back, 0 bases at V and 1 base at J, with 9 bases in the middle. Germline-derived CDR1 and CDR2 are MNHEY and SVGAGI. The CDR3 DNA follows: TGTGCCAGCAGTTACTCGAGGTCGGTGAACACCGGGGAGCTGTTTTTT. This codes for CASSYSRSVNTGELFF.

This chain uses TRBV6-5 with TRBJ1-6, with 7 nucleotides matching TRBD1. Germline loops: CDR1 MNHEY, CDR2 SVGAGI. V was pared by 8 bases and J by 6 bases, with 7 bases of the junction left unmatched. The CDR3 consists of 14 residues. CDR3 DNA sequence: TGTGCCAGCCACCGGACAGGAATTAATTCACCCCTCCACTTT. It translates to CASHRTGINSPLHF.

The chain couples TRBV7-9 to TRBJ1-6; 7 nucleotides line up with TRBD1. After removal of 7 bases from V and 9 bases from J, the junction contained 9 bases not matched to a gene. CDR1 is SEHNR and CDR2 is FQNEAQ in the germline V gene (reference sequence). The CDR3 length is 14 residues. The CDR3 coding sequence is TGTGCCAGCACCATGGGGCAGGGGGTTTCACCCCTCCACTTT. This gives the protein CASTMGQGVSPLHF.

This clone occurred once. J is TRBJ1-5 and V is TRBV20-1; perhaps TRBD1 as D (5 bases). This CDR3 has 15 amino acids. V was shortened by 3 bases and J by 1 base, with 13 bases between the two germline ends. Germline loops: CDR1 DFQATT, CDR2 SNEGSKA (reference sequence). The CDR3 loop reads CSASYGGESNQPQHF. In DNA, the CDR3 is TGCAGTGCTAGTTACGGGGGAGAGAGCAATCAGCCCCAGCATTTT.

This clone was seen just once. The genes are TRBV27 and TRBJ1-2; 9 bases are a match to TRBD1. The germline V gene has CDR1 MNHEY and CDR2 SMNVEV (reference sequence). With V trimmed by 3 bases and J by 6 bases, 2 bases remained unmatched. The CDR3 spans 13 residues. The CDR3 DNA is TGTGCCAGCAGTTTCAGGACAGGGGATGGCTACACCTTC. Translated: CASSFRTGDGYTF.

This sequence joins TRBV18 and TRBJ1-4; 11 bases are a match to TRBD1. The germline V gene encodes CDR1 KGHSH and CDR2 LQKENI. V trimming: 0 bases; J trimming: 7 bases; junction bases outside the gene matches: 1. The CDR3 is 15 residues long. The CDR3 nucleotides are TGTGCCAGCTCACCACCGGGACAGGGGGGTGAAAAACTGTTTTTT. Translating it yields CASSPPGQGGEKLFF.

V and J are TRBV21-1 and TRBJ2-1; the table's TRBD2 call for D was not verified on the DNA. TRBV21-1 is listed as a pseudogene. This CDR3 comprises 18 residues. CDR3 DNA sequence: TGTGCCAGCAGCCCGACTAGCGGGAGAGAGAGCTCCTACAATGAGCAGTTCTTC. As protein: CASSPTSGRESSYNEQFF.

V usage is TRBV7-2 and J usage is TRBJ2-1; D is perhaps TRBD2 (7 bases). From germline, CDR1 is SGHTA and CDR2 FQGNSA. V lost 0 bases and J 7 bases, leaving 13 bases between the germline ends. The CDR3 runs 15 residues. CDR3 bases: TGTGCCAGCAGCTTAGCGGGGGGGCCGGGAAATGAGCAGTTCTTC. Translation: CASSLAGGPGNEQFF.

The gene calls are TRBV5-1 and TRBJ1-5; D is ambiguous. The CDR3 consists of 15 residues. The germline CDR1 and CDR2 sequences are SGHRS and YFSETQ. V lost 4 bases to trimming and J lost 4 bases, with 15 bases between them. CDR3 coding DNA: TGCGCCAGCAGCCTCGGAAGTAGGGAGAATCAGCCCCAGCATTTT. Residues: CASSLGSRENQPQHF.

The chain joins TRBV19 to TRBJ1-2; 7 bases are a match to TRBD1. Trimming at V came to 4 bases and at J to 2 bases, leaving 4 bases not matched to a gene. Germline V gene sequence: CDR1 LNHDA, CDR2 SQIVND (reference sequence). This CDR3 spans 14 amino acids. This CDR3 reads CASSNGQANYGYTF. DNA of the CDR3: TGTGCCAGTAGTAATGGACAGGCGAACTATGGCTACACCTTC.

This chain's CDR3 is CASSRAGDNSPLHF. CDR3 sequence (DNA): TGCGCCAGCAGCCGGGCGGGAGATAATTCACCCCTCCACTTT. The chain employs TRBV4-1 and TRBJ1-6; D is ambiguous. Germline CDR1 and CDR2: MGHRA and YSYEKL. The CDR3 sequence is 14 residues long. V shed 4 bases and J shed 5 bases, with 9 bases lying between them.